A single sample is the source of the 15 T cell receptor beta chains below, sequenced in a study of regulatory T cells. Study outcomes and limitations: Hydrophobic residues at CDR3 positions 6 and 7 were enriched in conventional CD4+ T cells of CD3G-deficient patients.

Antigens for these TCRs are unknown. The primer mix had 52 TRBV and 13 TRBJ primers. Sequenced by immunoSEQ multiplex PCR; TCRdb stores in-frame clones only, minus some. The profile shows some 31,000 clones, nearly 95% of them singletons. Sequencing was done on a sample of conventional CD4+ T cells sorted from blood. The receptors stem from a child under 10 years old with CD3G deficiency.

Notes on this clone: Other DNA sequences in the sample encode the same CDR3. The CDR3 is CASSLGGSGNTIYF. The CDR3 DNA reads TGTGCCAGCAGCCTAGGGGGATCTGGAAACACCATATATTTT. The V call is TRBV28, the J call TRBJ1-3; tentative D call: TRBD1 (6 bases). From germline, CDR1 is MDHEN and CDR2 SYDVKM. The V gene lost 6 bases and the J gene lost 1 base, with 10 bases spanning the gap. The CDR3 extends over 14 amino acids.

On this clone: One end of the junction fails to match germline, which may point to a read error. This sequence joins TRBV28 and TRBJ2-7; TRBD2 aligns across 8 bases. The CDR3 has 14 amino acids. Looked up from germline, CDR1 is MDHEN and CDR2 is SYDVKM. The CDR3 DNA is TGTGCCAGCCGACCGAGGGGACTAGGATCGAATCCGGACTTC. It yields the protein CASRPRGLGSNPDF.

CDR3: CASMSYPNEQFF. CDR3 DNA sequence: TGTGCCAGCATGTCGTACCCTAATGAGCAGTTCTTC. The chain carries TRBV6-1 and TRBJ2-1; no clear D. CDR1 is MNHNS and CDR2 is SASEGT in the germline V gene. V gave up 7 bases and J gave up 7 bases, with 11 bases separating them. The CDR3 has 12 residues.

The chain recombines TRBV6-1 with TRBJ2-7; 7 bases fit TRBD1. The V segment lost 4 bases and the J segment 3 bases; nucleotides outside the gene matches: 12. Germline CDR1 MNHNS, CDR2 SASEGT. The CDR3 is made up of 16 amino acids. The CDR3 DNA reads TGTGCCAGCAGTGCTTTTTTAAGACAGGGCAACTACGAGCAGTACTTC. It is translated as CASSAFLRQGNYEQYF.

The chain combines TRBV21-1 with TRBJ2-7; TRBD2, as called in the table, went unchecked against the DNA. TRBV21-1 is termed a pseudogene. The CDR3 runs 14 residues. CDR3 sequence: CASSKTSLDYEQYF. The CDR3 DNA reads TGTGCCAGCAGCAAAACCTCTCTAGACTACGAGCAGTACTTC.

The rearrangement links TRBV10-1 to TRBJ2-5, with D uncertain. The CDR3 loop spans 17 amino acids. Trimming cost V 0 bases and J 3 bases, with 17 bases left between them. The germline gives CDR1 WNHNN, CDR2 SYGVQD (reference sequence). The CDR3 region is CASSESSRVGWEETQYF. In nucleotides, the CDR3 is TGCGCCAGCAGTGAGTCTTCAAGGGTCGGATGGGAAGAGACCCAGTACTTC.

The rearrangement joins TRBV28 to TRBJ1-5; 8 bases align to TRBD1. This CDR3 is built from 17 residues. V shed 3 bases and J 1 base; nucleotides not matched to a gene: 8. Germline V gene sequence: CDR1 MDHEN, CDR2 SYDVKM. The CDR3 loop reads CASSFLRGPRSNQPQHF. CDR3 in DNA: TGTGCCAGCAGTTTCCTCAGGGGGCCTAGGAGCAATCAGCCCCAGCATTTT.

The rearrangement joins TRBV6-1 to TRBJ2-3; the match to TRBD2 covers 10 bases. From germline, CDR1 is MNHNS and CDR2 SASEGT. The CDR3 length is 14 residues. V shed 6 bases and J 5 bases; nucleotides not matched to a gene: 5. In DNA, the CDR3 is TGTGCCAGCAGCGCCAGACTAGCGGGAGATACGCAGTATTTT. Translated, it gives CASSARLAGDTQYF.

CDR3 sequence: CASSLVLPGQGAPREETQYF. Here the CDR3 DNA reads TGTGCCAGCAGTTTAGTCCTCCCGGGACAGGGGGCGCCCCGTGAAGAGACCCAGTACTTC. J is TRBJ2-5 and V is TRBV28, with 12 bases that match TRBD1. Germline V CDR1 and CDR2: MDHEN, SYDVKM. The CDR3 spans 20 residues. The junction had 16 bases not matched to a gene; V was cut back by 2 bases and J by 3 bases.

The rearrangement links TRBV28 to TRBJ2-1, with D tentatively TRBD1 or TRBD2 (5 bases each). Between the trimmed V and J ends, which lost 5 bases and 8 bases, there was a span of 13 bases. Germline-derived CDR1 and CDR2 are MDHEN and SYDVKM. This CDR3 contains 13 residues. CDR3 amino acids: CASSTRSGHEQFF. The CDR3 DNA is TGTGCCAGCAGTACCCGGTCGGGACATGAGCAGTTCTTC.

The chain carries TRBV11-2 and TRBJ1-1, with TRBD1 as a possible D gene (6 bases). This CDR3 spans 14 amino acids. Trimming took 1 base from V and 5 from J, leaving 11 bases between them. Germline lookup yields CDR1 SGHAT and CDR2 FQNNGV. The CDR3 DNA reads TGTGCCAGCAGCTTAGGCGCAACAGGGACTGAAGCTTTCTTT. This codes for CASSLGATGTEAFF.

The chain joins TRBV6-1 to TRBJ2-7; possibly TRBD2 for D (7 bases). The CDR3 spans 14 residues. Germline V gene data show CDR1 as MNHNS and CDR2 as SASEGT. V was clipped by 5 bases and J by 3 bases, with 14 bases between them. CDR3 sequence: CASSPSGGGYEQYF. The DNA for the CDR3 is TGTGCCAGCAGTCCCTCGGGGGGCGGCTACGAGCAGTACTTC.

The chain uses TRBV10-3 and TRBJ2-1; 11 bases are shared with TRBD2. J was trimmed by 9 bases and V by 3 bases; bases with no gene match: 4. The CDR3 covers 14 residues. The germline V gene has CDR1 ENHRY and CDR2 SYGVKD. The CDR3 protein is CAISERLAGGEQFF. The CDR3 bases are TGTGCCATCAGTGAAAGGCTAGCGGGAGGTGAGCAGTTCTTC.

V and J are TRBV6-1 and TRBJ2-7; D may be TRBD1 (6 bases). The germline CDR1 and CDR2 sequences are MNHNS and SASEGT. The CDR3 sequence is 12 residues long. V dropped 4 bases and J dropped 9 bases, with 13 bases sitting between them. Here the CDR3 reads CASSGYRVGQYF. The CDR3 region has the DNA TGTGCCAGCAGTGGCTACAGGGTCGGGCAGTACTTC.

J is TRBJ2-3 and V is TRBV5-1; 10 nucleotides line up with TRBD2. CDR3 length: 16 amino acids. Unmatched junction bases numbered 5, after V lost 4 bases and J lost 0 bases. Per germline, CDR1 SGHRS and CDR2 YFSETQ. The CDR3 here is CASSTGLALSTDTQYF. The CDR3 region has the DNA TGCGCCAGCAGCACGGGACTAGCGCTAAGCACAGATACGCAGTATTTT.